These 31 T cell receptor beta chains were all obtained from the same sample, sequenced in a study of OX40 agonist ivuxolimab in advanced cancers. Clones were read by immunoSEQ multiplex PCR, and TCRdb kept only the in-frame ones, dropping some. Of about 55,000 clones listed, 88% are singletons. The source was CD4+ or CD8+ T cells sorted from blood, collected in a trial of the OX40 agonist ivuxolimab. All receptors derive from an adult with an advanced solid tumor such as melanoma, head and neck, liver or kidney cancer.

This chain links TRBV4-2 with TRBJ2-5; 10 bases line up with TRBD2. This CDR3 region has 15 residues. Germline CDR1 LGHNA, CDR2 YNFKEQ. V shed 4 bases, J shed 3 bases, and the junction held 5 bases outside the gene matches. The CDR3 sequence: CASSPATSGKETQYF. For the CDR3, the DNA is TGTGCCAGCAGCCCAGCCACTAGCGGGAAAGAGACCCAGTACTTC.

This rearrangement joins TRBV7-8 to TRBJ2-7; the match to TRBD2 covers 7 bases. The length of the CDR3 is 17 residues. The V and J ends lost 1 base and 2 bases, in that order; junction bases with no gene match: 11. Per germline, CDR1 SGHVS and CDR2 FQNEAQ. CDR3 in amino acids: CASSLVVGGGSAYEQYF. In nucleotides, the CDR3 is TGTGCCAGCAGCTTAGTTGTAGGTGGCGGGAGTGCCTACGAGCAGTACTTC. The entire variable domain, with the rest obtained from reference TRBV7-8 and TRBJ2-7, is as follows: GAGVSQSPRYKVAKRGQDVALRCDPISGHVSLFWYQQALGQGPEFLTYFQNEAQLDKSGLPSDRFFAERPEGSVSTLKIQRTQQEDSAVYLCASSLVVGGGSAYEQYFGPGTRLTVT.

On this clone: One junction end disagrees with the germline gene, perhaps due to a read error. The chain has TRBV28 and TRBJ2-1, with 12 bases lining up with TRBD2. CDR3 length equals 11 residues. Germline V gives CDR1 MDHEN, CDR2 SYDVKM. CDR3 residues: CGTSGRNEQFF. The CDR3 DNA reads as TGCGGGACTAGCGGGCGGAATGAGCAGTTCTTC. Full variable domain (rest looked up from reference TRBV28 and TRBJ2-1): DVKVTQSSRYLVKRTGEKVFLECVQDMDHENMFWYRQDPGLGLRLIYFSYDVKMKEKGDIPEGYSVSREKKERFSLILESASTNQTSMYLCGTSGRNEQFFGPGTRLTVL.

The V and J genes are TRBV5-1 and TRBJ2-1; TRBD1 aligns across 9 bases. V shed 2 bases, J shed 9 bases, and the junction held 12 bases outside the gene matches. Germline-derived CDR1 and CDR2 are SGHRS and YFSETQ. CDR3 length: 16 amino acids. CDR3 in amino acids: CASSFGGTGIMIEQFF. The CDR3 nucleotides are TGCGCCAGCAGCTTTGGTGGGACAGGGATTATGATTGAGCAGTTCTTC.

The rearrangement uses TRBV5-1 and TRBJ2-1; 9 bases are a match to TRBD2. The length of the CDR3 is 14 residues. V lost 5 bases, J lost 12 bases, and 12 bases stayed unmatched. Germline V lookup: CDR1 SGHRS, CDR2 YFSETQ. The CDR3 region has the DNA TGCGCCAGCAGGGTAGGTCTAGCGGGAACCGGGCAGTTCTTC. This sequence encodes CASRVGLAGTGQFF.

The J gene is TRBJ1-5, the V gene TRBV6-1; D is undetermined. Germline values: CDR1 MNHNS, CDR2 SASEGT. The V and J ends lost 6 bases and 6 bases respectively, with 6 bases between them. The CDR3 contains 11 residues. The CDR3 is CASSHTQPQHF. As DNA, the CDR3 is TGTGCCAGCAGCCATACTCAGCCCCAGCATTTT.

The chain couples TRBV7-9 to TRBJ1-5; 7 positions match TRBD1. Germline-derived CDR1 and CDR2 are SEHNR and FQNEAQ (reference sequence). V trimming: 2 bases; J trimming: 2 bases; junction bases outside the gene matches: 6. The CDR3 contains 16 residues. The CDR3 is CASSLSGGFGNQPQHF. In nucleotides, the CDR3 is TGTGCCAGCAGCTTATCAGGGGGTTTCGGCAATCAGCCCCAGCATTTT.

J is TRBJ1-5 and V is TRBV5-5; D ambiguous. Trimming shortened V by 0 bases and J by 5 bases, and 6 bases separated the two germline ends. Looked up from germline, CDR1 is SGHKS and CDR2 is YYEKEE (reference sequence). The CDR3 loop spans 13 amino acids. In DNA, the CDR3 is TGTGCCAGCAGCTTGGAAGTATATCAGCCCCAGCATTTT. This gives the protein CASSLEVYQPQHF.

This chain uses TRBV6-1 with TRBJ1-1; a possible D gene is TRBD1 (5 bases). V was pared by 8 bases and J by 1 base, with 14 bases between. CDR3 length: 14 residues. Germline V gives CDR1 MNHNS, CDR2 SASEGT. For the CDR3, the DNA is TGTGCCAGCCCTAAGACGGGGGGGAACACTGAAGCTTTCTTT. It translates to CASPKTGGNTEAFF.

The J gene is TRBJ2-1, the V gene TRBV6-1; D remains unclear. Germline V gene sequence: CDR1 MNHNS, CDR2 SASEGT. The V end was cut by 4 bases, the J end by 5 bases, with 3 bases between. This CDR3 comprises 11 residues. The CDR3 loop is CASSGNNEQFF. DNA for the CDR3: TGTGCCAGCAGTGGGAACAATGAGCAGTTCTTC.

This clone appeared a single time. In DNA form, the CDR3 reads TGTGCCAGCAGCTTACGAGGGCTAGCCCCAGATACGCAGTATTTT. Encoded protein: CASSLRGLAPDTQYF. This chain uses TRBV7-3 with TRBJ2-3, with D possibly TRBD2 on 5 matching bases. The CDR3 contains 15 residues. The germline gives CDR1 SGHTA, CDR2 FQGTGA. The V and J ends lost 2 bases and 4 bases respectively, with 13 bases between them.

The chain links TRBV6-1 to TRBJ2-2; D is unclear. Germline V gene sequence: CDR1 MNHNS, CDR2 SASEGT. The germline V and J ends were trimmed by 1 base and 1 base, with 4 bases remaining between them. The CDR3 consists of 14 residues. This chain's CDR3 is CASSEVQNTGELFF. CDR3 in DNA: TGTGCCAGCAGTGAAGTTCAGAACACCGGGGAGCTGTTTTTT.

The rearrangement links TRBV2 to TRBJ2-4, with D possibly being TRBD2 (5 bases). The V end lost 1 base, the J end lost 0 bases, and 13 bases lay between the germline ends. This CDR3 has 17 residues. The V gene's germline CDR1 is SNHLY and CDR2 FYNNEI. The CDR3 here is CASSEDFGGLAKNIQYF. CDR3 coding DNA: TGTGCCAGCAGTGAAGACTTCGGCGGGCTAGCCAAAAACATTCAGTACTTC.

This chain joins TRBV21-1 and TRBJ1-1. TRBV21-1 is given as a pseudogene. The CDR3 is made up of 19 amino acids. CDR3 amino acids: CASRFYIQGTRGMNTEAFF. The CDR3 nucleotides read TGTGCCAGCCGGTTTTACATTCAGGGCACTAGGGGTATGAACACTGAAGCTTTCTTT.

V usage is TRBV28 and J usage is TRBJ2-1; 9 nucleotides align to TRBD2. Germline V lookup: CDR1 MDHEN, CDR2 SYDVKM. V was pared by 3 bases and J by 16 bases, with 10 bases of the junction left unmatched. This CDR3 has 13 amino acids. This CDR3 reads CASSLGRGGRAFF. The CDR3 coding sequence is TGTGCCAGCAGTTTGGGACGTGGCGGGAGGGCTTTCTTC.

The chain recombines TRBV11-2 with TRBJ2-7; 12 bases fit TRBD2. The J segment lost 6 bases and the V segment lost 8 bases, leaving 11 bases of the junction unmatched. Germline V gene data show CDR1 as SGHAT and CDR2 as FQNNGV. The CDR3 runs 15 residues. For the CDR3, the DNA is TGTGCCAGCGGTTACGGACTAGCGGGAACGGGCGAGCAGTACTTC. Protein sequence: CASGYGLAGTGEQYF. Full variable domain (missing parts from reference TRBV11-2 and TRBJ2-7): EAGVAQSPRYKIIEKRQSVAFWCNPISGHATLYWYQQILGQGPKLLIQFQNNGVVDDSQLPKDRFSAERLKGVDSTLKIQPAKLEDSAVYLCASGYGLAGTGEQYFGPGTRLTVT.

The CDR3 DNA sequence: TGTGCCAGTAGGACCGAACAGGGGCCCTACAATGAGCAGTTCTTC. It codes for CASRTEQGPYNEQFF. The rearrangement links TRBV19 to TRBJ2-1, with 7 bases matching TRBD1. The CDR3 runs 15 residues. The germline gives CDR1 LNHDA, CDR2 SQIVND (reference sequence). V shed 6 bases, J shed 2 bases, and the junction held 7 bases outside the gene matches.

CDR3 sequence: CASMPGQGASEAFF. The CDR3 DNA sequence: TGTGCCAGCATGCCGGGACAGGGGGCCTCTGAAGCTTTCTTT. V is TRBV5-6 and J is TRBJ1-1; 12 bases fit TRBD1. V lost 6 bases, J lost 6 bases, and 6 bases stayed unmatched. Germline V lookup: CDR1 SGHDT, CDR2 YYEEEE. The CDR3 spans 14 residues.

The CDR3 region has the DNA TGTGCCAGCCACCGACGGGCTGAAGCTTTCTTT. It translates to CASHRRAEAFF. The chain is built from TRBV6-6 and TRBJ1-1; D is unclear. V lost 8 bases to trimming and J lost 6 bases, with 10 bases between them. The germline gives CDR1 MNHNY, CDR2 SVGAGI (reference sequence). CDR3 length equals 11 residues.

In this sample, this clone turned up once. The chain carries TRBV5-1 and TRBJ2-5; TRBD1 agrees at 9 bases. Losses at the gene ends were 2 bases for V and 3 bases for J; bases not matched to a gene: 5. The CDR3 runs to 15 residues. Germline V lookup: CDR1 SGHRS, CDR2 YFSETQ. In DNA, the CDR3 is TGCGCCAGCAGCTTCCGGACAGGGGTGGAAGAGACCCAGTACTTC. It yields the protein CASSFRTGVEETQYF.

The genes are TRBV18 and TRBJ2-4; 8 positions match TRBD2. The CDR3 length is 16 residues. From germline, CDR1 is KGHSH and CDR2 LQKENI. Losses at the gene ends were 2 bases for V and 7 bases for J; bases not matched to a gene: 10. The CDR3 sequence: CASSPTASGRRNIQYF. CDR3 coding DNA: TGTGCCAGCTCACCAACGGCTAGCGGGCGACGGAACATTCAGTACTTC. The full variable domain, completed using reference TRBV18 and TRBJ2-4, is NAGVMQNPRHLVRRRGQEARLRCSPMKGHSHVYWYRQLPEEGLKFMVYLQKENIIDESGMPKERFSAEFPKEGPSILRIQQVVRGDSAAYFCASSPTASGRRNIQYFGAGTRLSVL.

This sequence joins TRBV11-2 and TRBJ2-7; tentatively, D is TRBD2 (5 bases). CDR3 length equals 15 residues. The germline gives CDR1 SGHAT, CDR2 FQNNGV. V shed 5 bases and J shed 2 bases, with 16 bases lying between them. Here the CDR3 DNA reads TGTGCCAGCAGCGCAGACCCGGGGTACACCTACGAGCAGTACTTC. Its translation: CASSADPGYTYEQYF.

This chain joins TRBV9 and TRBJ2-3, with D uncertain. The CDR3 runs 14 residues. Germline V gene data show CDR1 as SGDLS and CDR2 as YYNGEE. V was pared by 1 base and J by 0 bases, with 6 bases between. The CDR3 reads CASSVLGSTDTQYF. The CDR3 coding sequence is TGTGCCAGCAGCGTACTGGGGAGCACAGATACGCAGTATTTT.

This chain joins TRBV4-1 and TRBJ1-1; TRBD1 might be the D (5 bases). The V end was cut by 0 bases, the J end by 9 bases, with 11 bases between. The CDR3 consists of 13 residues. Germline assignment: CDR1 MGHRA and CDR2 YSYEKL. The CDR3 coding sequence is TGCGCCAGCAGCCAAGAGAGGCAGGGAAAAGCTTTCTTT. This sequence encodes CASSQERQGKAFF.

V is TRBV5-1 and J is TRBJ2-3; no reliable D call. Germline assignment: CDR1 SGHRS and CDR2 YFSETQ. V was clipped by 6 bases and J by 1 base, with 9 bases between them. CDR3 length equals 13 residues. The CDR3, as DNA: TGCGCCAGCAAAATGGTGGGCACAGATACGCAGTATTTT. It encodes CASKMVGTDTQYF.

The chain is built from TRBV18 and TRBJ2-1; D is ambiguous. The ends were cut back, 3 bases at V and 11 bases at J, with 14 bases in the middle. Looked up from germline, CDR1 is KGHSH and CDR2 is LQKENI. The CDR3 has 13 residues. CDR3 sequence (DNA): TGTGCCAGCTCACCCCTTAAGGACGGAAAGCAGTTCTTC. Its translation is CASSPLKDGKQFF.

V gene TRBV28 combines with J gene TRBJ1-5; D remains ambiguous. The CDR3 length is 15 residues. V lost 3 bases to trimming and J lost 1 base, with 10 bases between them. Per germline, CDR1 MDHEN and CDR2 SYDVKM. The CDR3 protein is CASSFSAGSNQPQHF. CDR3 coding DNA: TGTGCCAGCAGTTTCTCGGCGGGAAGCAATCAGCCCCAGCATTTT.

The CDR3: CASSSGRAPWGGYTF. CDR3 coding DNA: TGTGCCAGCAGTTCGGGACGCGCGCCATGGGGTGGCTACACCTTC. V gene TRBV28 combines with J gene TRBJ1-2; TRBD1 is a possible D gene (5 bases). The CDR3 sequence is 15 residues long. With 4 bases removed from V and 7 bases from J, the gap between germline ends came to 19 bases. Per the germline V gene, CDR1 is MDHEN and CDR2 is SYDVKM.

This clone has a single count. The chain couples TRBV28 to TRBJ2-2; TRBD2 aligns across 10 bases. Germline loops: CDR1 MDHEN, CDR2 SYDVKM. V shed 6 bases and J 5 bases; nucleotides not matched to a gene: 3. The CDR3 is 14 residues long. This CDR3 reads CASRVAGGTGELFF. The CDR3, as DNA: TGTGCCAGCAGGGTAGCGGGAGGAACCGGGGAGCTGTTTTTT.

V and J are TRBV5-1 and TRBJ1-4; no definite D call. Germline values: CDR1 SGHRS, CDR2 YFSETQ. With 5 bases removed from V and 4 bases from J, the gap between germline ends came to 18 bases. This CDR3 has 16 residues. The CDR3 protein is CASSRYGRSGNEKLFF. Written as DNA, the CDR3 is TGCGCCAGCAGTCGTTATGGACGTTCCGGTAATGAAAAACTGTTTTTT.

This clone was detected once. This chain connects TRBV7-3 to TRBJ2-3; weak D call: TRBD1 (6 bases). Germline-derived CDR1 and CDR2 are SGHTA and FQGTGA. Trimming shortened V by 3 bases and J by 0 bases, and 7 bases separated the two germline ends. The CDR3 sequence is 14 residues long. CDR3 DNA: TGTGCCAGCAGCTTGGACAGCAGCACAGATACGCAGTATTTT. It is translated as CASSLDSSTDTQYF.